This is a list of T cell receptor beta chains from one sample in a study of blood T cell repertoires in COVID-19. Measured with immunoSEQ multiplex PCR; TCRdb has only the in-frame clones, and not every one. The sample includes about 170,000 clones, over 70% of them seen just once. The sequenced sample consisted of peripheral blood. The receptors stem from a man between 65 and 85 years old with acute or convalescent COVID-19. Each CDR3 is given with its conserved first and last residue. The D gene is left open where the match is weak. Only some rows state a clone size, as once, few, many or a class for expanded clones.

V gene	D gene	clone size	J gene	CDR3 protein	CDR3 DNA
TRBV7-2	-	-	TRBJ1-1	CASSLRFQNTEAFF	TGTGCCAGCAGCTTACGGTTTCAGAACACTGAAGCTTTCTTT
TRBV4-3	TRBD2	-	TRBJ2-1	CASSQGYRAGVSREQFF	TGCGCCAGCAGCCAAGGCTACCGAGCGGGAGTTTCGCGTGAGCAGTTCTTC
TRBV5-4	-	-	TRBJ2-5	CASSLGGVQETQYF	TGTGCCAGCAGCTTGGGAGGAGTGCAAGAGACCCAGTACTTC
TRBV24-1	TRBD2	-	TRBJ2-1	CATSDMTSGVGNEQFF	TGTGCCACCAGTGATATGACTAGCGGGGTCGGCAATGAGCAGTTCTTC
TRBV19	-	-	TRBJ1-1	CASSTTGRGTEAFF	TGTGCCAGTTCCACCACGGGGAGGGGCACTGAAGCTTTCTTT
TRBV14	-	-	TRBJ2-7	CASTDGYEQYF	TGTGCCTCGACAGACGGTTACGAGCAGTACTTC
TRBV4-1	-	-	TRBJ2-7	CASSQDRTGYSYEQYF	TGCGCCAGCAGCCAAGATAGAACAGGATACTCCTACGAGCAGTACTTC
TRBV5-1	TRBD2	-	TRBJ2-1	CASRLAGANEQFF	TGCGCCAGTCGACTAGCGGGGGCTAATGAGCAGTTCTTC
TRBV9	-	-	TRBJ1-2	CASSVATANYGYTF	TGTGCCAGCAGCGTAGCTACGGCTAACTATGGCTACACCTTC
TRBV10-2	-	-	TRBJ1-5	CASSRGVKEPQHF	TGCGCCAGCAGTAGGGGTGTAAAGGAGCCCCAGCATTTT
TRBV11-1	TRBD1	-	TRBJ2-7	CASSSGTGSEQYF	TGTGCCAGCAGCAGCGGGACAGGGAGCGAGCAGTACTTC
TRBV27	-	-	TRBJ1-2	CASSLRGGGYTF	TGTGCCAGCAGTTTACGTGGAGGGGGCTACACCTTC
TRBV15	TRBD1	few	TRBJ1-4	CATSRRPTGDNEKLFF	TGTGCCACCAGCAGACGGCCCACAGGGGATAATGAAAAACTGTTTTTT
TRBV6-5	-	many	TRBJ2-2	CASSYRRFRGTGELFF	TGTGCCAGCAGTTACCGTAGGTTTAGGGGGACCGGGGAGCTGTTTTTT
TRBV28	-	-	TRBJ1-1	CASSLPGTNTEAFF	TGTGCCAGCAGTTTACCCGGGACAAACACTGAAGCTTTCTTT
TRBV5-1	TRBD1	-	TRBJ2-7	CASSLATGASSYEQYF	TGCGCCAGCAGCTTGGCGACAGGGGCTAGCTCCTACGAGCAGTACTTC
TRBV27	-	-	TRBJ1-1	CASRSGDLNTEAFF	TGTGCCAGCAGGTCGGGGGATCTGAACACTGAAGCTTTCTTT
TRBV6-4	-	few	TRBJ2-7	CNSYEQYF	TGTAACAGCTACGAGCAGTACTTC
TRBV4-2	TRBD2	-	TRBJ2-7	CASSQALAGDSYEQYF	TGTGCCAGCAGCCAAGCTCTAGCGGGAGACTCCTACGAGCAGTACTTC
TRBV19	TRBD2	-	TRBJ2-2	CASSPLLSAGGNTGELFF	TGTGCCAGTAGTCCACTCCTCTCGGCGGGGGGAAACACCGGGGAGCTGTTTTTT
TRBV5-1	-	-	TRBJ1-6	CASSSSGQGSTNSPLHF	TGCGCCAGCAGCTCCTCCGGGCAGGGAAGTACTAATTCACCCCTCCACTTT
TRBV7-7	TRBD2	-	TRBJ2-5	CASSLGAGGETQYF	TGTGCCAGCAGCTTAGGAGCGGGGGGAGAGACCCAGTACTTC
TRBV6-1	TRBD1	-	TRBJ1-6	CASSDRDRNSPLHF	TGTGCCAGCAGTGACCGGGACAGAAATTCACCCCTCCACTTT
TRBV9	TRBD2	-	TRBJ2-2	CASSGVQPGGGELFF	TGTGCCAGCAGTGGCGTGCAACCGGGAGGCGGGGAGCTGTTTTTT
TRBV9	TRBD1	once	TRBJ1-1	CASSVNTGGTEAFF	TGTGCCAGCAGCGTAAACACAGGGGGCACTGAAGCTTTCTTT
TRBV7-8	TRBD1	once	TRBJ1-2	CASSPQPDRGGGYTF	TGTGCCAGCAGCCCTCAGCCGGACAGGGGAGGTGGCTACACCTTC
TRBV28	-	-	TRBJ1-1	CASSLMNTEAFF	TGTGCCAGCTCTCTTATGAACACTGAAGCTTTCTTT
TRBV21-1	-	-	TRBJ1-2	CASSKEGETDGYTF	TGTGCCAGCAGCAAAGAAGGGGAAACGGACGGCTACACCTTC
TRBV27	TRBD1	-	TRBJ1-5	CASSLKYLRTGGGNQPQHF	TGTGCCAGCAGTCTAAAATATCTCCGGACAGGGGGCGGCAATCAGCCCCAGCATTTT
TRBV30	-	few	TRBJ1-1	CAWAPLDRNTEAFF	TGTGCCTGGGCCCCCCTGGACAGGAACACTGAAGCTTTCTTT
TRBV5-1	-	once	TRBJ1-1	CASKDRSGEAFF	TGCGCCAGCAAAGACAGGTCTGGAGAAGCTTTCTTT
TRBV7-2	-	few	TRBJ2-5	CASSLWGGETQYF	TGTGCCAGCAGCTTATGGGGGGGCGAGACCCAGTACTTC
TRBV9	-	-	TRBJ1-5	CASSEGQGSNQPQHF	TGTGCCAGCAGCGAGGGTCAGGGGAGCAATCAGCCCCAGCATTTT
TRBV9	TRBD2	-	TRBJ2-5	CASSGPSGGAQETQYF	TGTGCCAGCAGCGGGCCTAGCGGGGGGGCGCAAGAGACCCAGTACTTC
TRBV2	-	-	TRBJ2-4	CASRPDRILSWENIQYF	TGTGCCAGCAGACCAGACAGGATCCTATCCTGGGAAAACATTCAGTACTTC
TRBV18	TRBD2	-	TRBJ2-7	CASSPTSGDYEQYF	TGTGCCAGCTCACCAACTAGCGGGGACTACGAGCAGTACTTC
TRBV6-5	-	-	TRBJ1-2	CASSYSRGGNYGYTF	TGTGCCAGCAGTTACTCTCGGGGGGGTAACTATGGCTACACCTTC
TRBV4-1	TRBD2	few	TRBJ2-7	CASSRQTSGSIYEQYF	TGCGCCAGCAGCCGGCAGACTAGCGGGAGTATCTACGAGCAGTACTTC
TRBV19	-	-	TRBJ2-3	CASRPRLFTDTQYF	TGTGCCAGTCGTCCCCGTCTTTTCACAGATACGCAGTATTTT
TRBV20-1	-	-	TRBJ1-2	CSAPTEDGYTF	TGCAGTGCTCCAACAGAAGATGGCTACACCTTC
TRBV5-1	TRBD1	-	TRBJ1-1	CASSLTGGVDTEAFF	TGCGCCAGCAGCTTAACAGGGGGGGTGGACACTGAAGCTTTCTTT
TRBV28	TRBD2	-	TRBJ2-7	CASSPLAGGHHEQYF	TGTGCCAGCAGTCCTCTAGCGGGAGGGCATCACGAGCAGTACTTC
TRBV27	-	-	TRBJ2-1	CASSFSGGNEQFF	TGTGCCAGCAGTTTCTCCGGAGGCAATGAGCAGTTCTTC
TRBV6-5	-	-	TRBJ1-2	CASRGQYYGYTF	TGTGCCAGCAGAGGACAGTACTATGGCTACACCTTC
TRBV3-1/TRBV3-2	TRBD2	-	TRBJ2-1	CASSRTSGGPYNEQFF	TGTGCCAGCAGCCGGACTAGCGGGGGGCCCTACAATGAGCAGTTCTTC